One and the same sample provided the 20 T cell receptor beta chains below, sequenced in a study of shared T cell receptors in the human thymus. The data were produced by immunoSEQ multiplex PCR, yet TCRdb's version contains in-frame clones alone and is incomplete. The table has 500,000 to 750,000 clones, approximately 88% seen once. These data also featured in a second study, about human thymus T cells.

The sequencing input was thymocytes. These TCRs come from a boy younger than two with a congenital heart defect.

This chain links TRBV7-2 with TRBJ2-7; D gene unclear. Trimming took off 3 bases at V and 4 bases at J, with 16 bases between the two ends. The CDR3 spans 15 residues. Looked up from germline, CDR1 is SGHTA and CDR2 is FQGNSA. Here the CDR3 DNA reads TGTGCCAGCAGCTTGTCTAACAGACCAGCTTACGAGCAGTACTTC. Its protein is CASSLSNRPAYEQYF.

This clone was seen a single time. The rearrangement joins TRBV28 to TRBJ1-4; D remains ambiguous. Germline loops: CDR1 MDHEN, CDR2 SYDVKM. The CDR3 extends over 11 amino acids. Trimming cost V 6 bases and J 7 bases, with 6 bases left between them. CDR3 in DNA: TGTGCCAGCAGGTCGAGTGAAAAACTGTTTTTT. Protein sequence: CASRSSEKLFF.

V is TRBV2 and J is TRBJ2-7; 7 positions match TRBD1. Trimming cost V 10 bases and J 7 bases; bases outside gene matches: 16. This CDR3 spans 14 amino acids. Germline-derived CDR1 and CDR2 are SNHLY and FYNNEI. The CDR3 here is CATIGPGQSREQYF. The CDR3 nucleotides read TGTGCCACAATAGGGCCGGGACAGTCGAGGGAGCAGTACTTC.

The chain employs TRBV12-5 and TRBJ2-5; 9 bases agree with TRBD2. Germline CDR1 and CDR2: LGHNT and FRNRAP. The CDR3 runs 18 residues. J lost 5 bases, V lost 0 bases, and 13 bases had no gene match. In DNA, the CDR3 is TGTGCTAGTGGTTTGGTACAAGGTAGCGGGAGTGGATTTGAGACCCAGTACTTC. Translation gives CASGLVQGSGSGFETQYF.

The chain is built from TRBV27 and TRBJ1-5; D perhaps matches TRBD1 (6 bases). There are 17 residues in the CDR3. CDR1 and CDR2 (germline): MNHEY, SMNVEV (reference sequence). V lost 6 bases, J lost 0 bases, and 18 bases lay in between. CDR3 sequence: CASSLNGTRNSNQPQHF. The CDR3 DNA follows: TGTGCCAGCAGCCTTAACGGGACACGGAATAGCAATCAGCCCCAGCATTTT.

J is TRBJ2-3 and V is TRBV29-1, with 8 nucleotides matching TRBD1. Trimming took 5 bases from V and 0 from J; bases not matched to a gene: 7. Per the germline V gene, CDR1 is SQVTM and CDR2 is ANQGSEA. The CDR3 is made up of 15 amino acids. The CDR3 sequence: CSVRDRPTSTDTQYF. CDR3 nucleotide sequence: TGCAGCGTTCGGGACAGGCCAACTAGCACAGATACGCAGTATTTT.

V and J are TRBV4-1 and TRBJ2-5; 14 bases are a match to TRBD2. The germline CDR1 and CDR2 sequences are MGHRA and YSYEKL. The CDR3 length is 16 residues. Germline trimming cut 1 base from V and 4 bases from J; bases unmatched to any gene: 2. This CDR3 reads CASSQGGLAGVETQYF. The CDR3 DNA is TGCGCCAGCAGCCAAGGGGGACTAGCGGGAGTAGAGACCCAGTACTTC.

The chain employs TRBV28 and TRBJ2-1; perhaps TRBD2 as D (6 bases). This CDR3 has 16 amino acids. Deletions cut 8 bases from V and 0 bases from J, with 17 bases between. The germline gives CDR1 MDHEN, CDR2 SYDVKM. The DNA for the CDR3 is TGTGCCAGCCAGCCAGGCGGGAAGAGCTCCTACAATGAGCAGTTCTTC. This gives the protein CASQPGGKSSYNEQFF.

V and J are TRBV4-1 and TRBJ1-1; D possibly corresponds to TRBD1 (5 bases). This CDR3 contains 17 residues. Trimming removed 1 base at V and 6 bases at J, with 21 bases between. Germline values: CDR1 MGHRA, CDR2 YSYEKL. In DNA form, the CDR3 reads TGCGCCAGCAGCCAAGGCGGAGGGAACCACGGAGGGGCTGAAGCTTTCTTT. Residues: CASSQGGGNHGGAEAFF.

This clone has a single count. The chain employs TRBV7-8 and TRBJ1-1, with TRBD1 identical over 8 bases. Germline V gene sequence: CDR1 SGHVS, CDR2 FQNEAQ. The V segment lost 5 bases and the J segment 2 bases; nucleotides outside the gene matches: 7. The CDR3 is 15 residues long. The DNA for the CDR3 is TGTGCCAGCAGCCCACCGACAGGGGACAACACTGAAGCTTTCTTT. Encoded protein: CASSPPTGDNTEAFF.

V usage is TRBV27 and J usage is TRBJ2-1; 10 bases are shared with TRBD2. This CDR3 is built from 15 residues. Germline V gives CDR1 MNHEY, CDR2 SMNVEV (reference sequence). V lost 6 bases to trimming and J lost 4 bases; unmatched junction nucleotides: 6. The chain's CDR3 is CASRISGRGYNEQFF. In DNA, the CDR3 is TGTGCCAGCAGGATCAGCGGGAGGGGGTACAATGAGCAGTTCTTC.

With regard to this clone: The identical CDR3 is also encoded by other nucleotide sequences in the sample. For the CDR3, the DNA is TGCAGTGCAACACAGGGCTACGAGCAGTACTTC. Amino acids: CSATQGYEQYF. The gene calls are TRBV20-1 and TRBJ2-7; possible D gene TRBD1, 6 bases. V gave up 6 bases and J gave up 3 bases, with 9 bases separating them. The germline V gene encodes CDR1 DFQATT and CDR2 SNEGSKA (reference sequence). This CDR3 has 11 amino acids.

The chain has TRBV5-5 and TRBJ1-1; D gene ambiguous. Germline V lookup: CDR1 SGHKS, CDR2 YYEKEE (reference sequence). The CDR3 has 13 residues. Trimming left V 5 bases short and J 0 bases short, with 8 bases between. CDR3 sequence reads: CASSSGVNTEAFF. The CDR3 nucleotides are TGTGCCAGCAGTTCCGGGGTGAACACTGAAGCTTTCTTT.

The CDR3, as DNA: TGTGCCAGCGGGCTGTCTAGCCAGCGCGGGGAGCTGTTTTTT. Residues: CASGLSSQRGELFF. The chain employs TRBV9 and TRBJ2-2, with D maybe TRBD2 (5 bases). Germline V CDR1 and CDR2: SGDLS, YYNGEE. This CDR3 has 14 amino acids. V was shortened by 7 bases and J by 7 bases, with 17 bases between the two germline ends.

V is TRBV5-8 and J is TRBJ2-5; D is perhaps TRBD1 (5 bases). There are 13 residues in the CDR3. Germline V gives CDR1 SGHTS, CDR2 YDEGEE. V was trimmed by 4 bases and J by 2 bases, leaving 9 bases between them. CDR3 sequence: CASSQDSQETQYF. CDR3 bases: TGTGCCAGCAGCCAAGACAGTCAAGAGACCCAGTACTTC.

This chain links TRBV19 with TRBJ2-7; 9 bases fit TRBD1. This CDR3 comprises 18 residues. V shed 1 base, J shed 6 bases, and the junction held 16 bases outside the gene matches. Germline V gene data show CDR1 as LNHDA and CDR2 as SQIVND (reference sequence). CDR3 sequence reads: CASSIVPPGTGKRGEQYF. In DNA, the CDR3 is TGTGCCAGTAGTATAGTCCCTCCAGGGACAGGGAAGAGGGGCGAGCAGTACTTC.

A few counts support this clone. The chain is built from TRBV7-9 and TRBJ1-5; D remains unclear. The CDR3 has 15 residues. The germline CDR1 and CDR2 sequences are SEHNR and FQNEAQ (reference sequence). Trimming pared 1 base from V and 3 bases from J, leaving 10 bases between. The DNA of the CDR3 is TGTGCCAGCAGCTTAGGGGCTTCGGACAATCAGCCCCAGCATTTT. Protein product: CASSLGASDNQPQHF.

V is TRBV4-1 and J is TRBJ2-7, with TRBD2 matching over 8 bases. The germline CDR1 and CDR2 sequences are MGHRA and YSYEKL. The trim removed 0 bases at V and 2 bases at J, leaving 21 bases unmatched. CDR3 length: 21 residues. The CDR3 loop reads CASSQDIRGNSLAALPYEQYF. The CDR3 DNA is TGCGCCAGCAGCCAAGATATTCGGGGGAACTCACTAGCGGCACTGCCCTACGAGCAGTACTTC.

This clone was seen just once. The V gene is TRBV5-1, the J gene TRBJ1-2, with 7 bases that match TRBD1. The CDR3 totals 13 residues. Germline CDR1 is SGHRS and CDR2 is YFSETQ. Losses at the gene ends were 6 bases for V and 4 bases for J; bases not matched to a gene: 6. In nucleotides, the CDR3 is TGCGCCAGCACACAGGGGAAAACCTATGGCTACACCTTC. Its protein product is CASTQGKTYGYTF.

The rearrangement links TRBV7-6 to TRBJ2-7; 8 bases match TRBD2. V lost 5 bases to trimming and J lost 5 bases; unmatched junction nucleotides: 14. The germline CDR1 and CDR2 sequences are SGHVS and FNYEAQ. The CDR3 length is 16 residues. This chain's CDR3 is CASSPVGGVRGHEQYF. The CDR3 DNA reads TGTGCCAGCAGCCCGGTCGGGGGGGTCCGGGGACACGAGCAGTACTTC.